Below are 30 T cell receptor beta chains sequenced from a single sample in a study of cytomegalovirus exposure and HLA in healthy donors. Use of 60 Vbeta and 13 Jbeta primers characterized the PCR. Only in-frame clones appear in the TCRdb table, and some are missing; sequencing was by immunoSEQ multiplex PCR. Its listing shows approximately 52,000 clones. Material: PBMCs. These receptors all stem from a man aged 50 or older in good health and CMV-seropositive.

This sequence joins TRBV28 and TRBJ2-7; 8 bases line up with TRBD2. The CDR3 consists of 16 residues. J lost 2 bases, V lost 2 bases, and 8 bases had no gene match. Per the germline V gene, CDR1 is MDHEN and CDR2 is SYDVKM. The DNA for the CDR3 is TGTGCCAGCAGTTTAGGAGTAGCGGGACCCGCCTACGAGCAGTACTTC. Its protein product is CASSLGVAGPAYEQYF.

V usage is TRBV6-1 and J usage is TRBJ2-5, with 7 bases that match TRBD1. The CDR3 consists of 14 residues. With V trimmed by 7 bases and J by 2 bases, 7 bases remained unmatched. Germline lookup yields CDR1 MNHNS and CDR2 SASEGT. The CDR3 reads CASTKSGQQETQYF. DNA for the CDR3: TGTGCCAGCACCAAATCGGGACAGCAAGAGACCCAGTACTTC.

The chain recombines TRBV9 with TRBJ2-2, with TRBD1 matching 9 bases. The junction had 5 bases not matched to a gene; V was cut back by 5 bases and J by 6 bases. This CDR3 contains 14 residues. Germline-derived CDR1 and CDR2 are SGDLS and YYNGEE. The CDR3 DNA follows: TGTGCCAGCAGAGGGAGGACAGGGGCCGGGGAGCTGTTTTTT. Encoded protein: CASRGRTGAGELFF.

The chain links TRBV5-6 to TRBJ1-3; 8 positions match TRBD1. V gave up 0 bases and J gave up 2 bases; unmatched junction bases: 7. The CDR3 contains 17 residues. Per germline, CDR1 SGHDT and CDR2 YYEEEE. This CDR3 is CASSLAATGEAGNTIYF. In nucleotides, the CDR3 is TGTGCCAGCAGCTTGGCCGCGACAGGGGAAGCTGGAAACACCATATATTTT.

The CDR3 DNA is TGTGCCAGCCAGCAAGGTGGGGAGAGATACGAGCAGTACTTC. Translation gives CASQQGGERYEQYF. The V gene is TRBV6-1, the J gene TRBJ2-7, with D possibly matching TRBD2 (5 bases). The CDR3 spans 14 residues. V lost 8 bases and J 4 bases, leaving 18 bases between the germline ends. Germline V gene data show CDR1 as MNHNS and CDR2 as SASEGT.

The V call is TRBV19, the J call TRBJ2-1; D is perhaps TRBD2 (7 bases). The CDR3 runs 12 residues. Deletions cut 3 bases from V and 10 bases from J, with 10 bases between. Germline assignment: CDR1 LNHDA and CDR2 SQIVND (reference sequence). In nucleotides, the CDR3 is TGTGCCAGTAGTATTTGGGGGGGCGAGCAGTTCTTC. Translation gives CASSIWGGEQFF. Full variable domain (remainder filled in from reference TRBV19 and TRBJ2-1): DGGITQSPKYLFRKEGQNVTLSCEQNLNHDAMYWYRQDPGQGLRLIYYSQIVNDFQKGDIAEGYSVSREKKESFPLTVTSAQKNPTAFYLCASSIWGGEQFFGPGTRLTVL.

The chain uses TRBV30 and TRBJ1-2; 8 positions agree with TRBD1. Trimming took 3 bases from V and 3 from J; bases not matched to a gene: 3. The V gene's germline CDR1 is GTSNPN and CDR2 SVGIG (reference sequence). This CDR3 has 13 residues. The CDR3 spells CAWRGTGDYGYTF. The CDR3 region has the DNA TGTGCCTGGAGAGGGACAGGAGACTATGGCTACACCTTC. The full variable domain, with the rest looked up from reference TRBV30 and TRBJ1-2, is SQTIHQWPATLVQPVGSPLSLECTVEGTSNPNLYWYRQAAGRGLQLLFYSVGIGQISSEVPQNLSASRPQDRQFILSSKKLLLSDSGFYLCAWRGTGDYGYTFGSGTRLTVV.

The J gene is TRBJ2-5, the V gene TRBV4-1, with TRBD1 identical over 10 bases. Per the germline V gene, CDR1 is MGHRA and CDR2 is YSYEKL. V lost 1 base, J lost 5 bases, and 7 bases stayed unmatched. This CDR3 has 16 amino acids. This CDR3 is CASSQGVTGGAETQYF. The CDR3 DNA sequence: TGCGCCAGCAGCCAAGGGGTGACAGGGGGCGCGGAGACCCAGTACTTC.

The gene calls are TRBV11-2 and TRBJ1-2, with 9 bases aligning to TRBD1. J lost 0 bases, V lost 6 bases, and 11 bases had no gene match. The CDR3 has 17 residues. Germline values: CDR1 SGHAT, CDR2 FQNNGV. CDR3 sequence: CASSPFRDRVANYGYTF. The CDR3 nucleotides read TGTGCCAGCAGTCCATTCCGGGACAGGGTGGCTAACTATGGCTACACCTTC.

This chain uses TRBV27 with TRBJ2-7; 7 nucleotides match TRBD1. The CDR3 sequence is 16 residues long. Germline lookup yields CDR1 MNHEY and CDR2 SMNVEV (reference sequence). V shed 6 bases and J 0 bases; nucleotides not matched to a gene: 11. CDR3 DNA sequence: TGTGCCAGCAGCGCCCTTGGACAGGCCAGCTCCTACGAGCAGTACTTC. It specifies CASSALGQASSYEQYF.

The rearrangement joins TRBV4-3 to TRBJ2-1; D might be TRBD2 (6 bases). The CDR3 loop spans 17 amino acids. Germline CDR1 and CDR2: LGHNA and YSLEER. Trimming took 0 bases from V and 6 from J, leaving 18 bases between them. CDR3 loop: CASSQEGVRGGVNEQFF. CDR3 nucleotides: TGCGCCAGCAGCCAAGAGGGCGTCCGAGGAGGGGTCAATGAGCAGTTCTTC.

J is TRBJ1-2 and V is TRBV4-1, with 8 bases that match TRBD1. The CDR3 is made up of 14 amino acids. V trimming: 7 bases; J trimming: 4 bases; junction bases outside the gene matches: 8. The germline gives CDR1 MGHRA, CDR2 YSYEKL. The CDR3 here is CASTSGGAGYGYTF. The CDR3 DNA is TGCGCCAGCACTTCAGGGGGCGCGGGCTATGGCTACACCTTC.

About this clone itself: A junction boundary mismatches the germline segment, possibly from a read error. The rearrangement joins TRBV19 to TRBJ1-3; D is ambiguous. CDR1 LNHDA and CDR2 SQIVND come from the germline V gene (reference sequence). The CDR3 contains 15 residues. As DNA, the CDR3 is TGTGCCAGTAGTTTATCAGGCTCCGCTGGAAACAACATATATTTT. Its translation: CASSLSGSAGNNIYF. Using reference TRBV19 and TRBJ1-3 for the parts outside the CDR3, the full variable domain is DGGITQSPKYLFRKEGQNVTLSCEQNLNHDAMYWYRQDPGQGLRLIYYSQIVNDFQKGDIAEGYSVSREKKESFPLTVTSAQKNPTAFYLCASSLSGSAGNNIYFGEGSWLTVV.

This chain connects TRBV5-6 to TRBJ2-4; 7 nucleotides align to TRBD1. Per the germline V gene, CDR1 is SGHDT and CDR2 is YYEEEE. The CDR3 is 16 amino acids. The V segment lost 4 bases and the J segment 3 bases; nucleotides outside the gene matches: 10. CDR3 amino acids: CASSRGSTGVKNIQYF. Here the CDR3 DNA reads TGTGCCAGCAGCCGGGGCTCAACAGGGGTCAAAAACATTCAGTACTTC.

The chain couples TRBV4-1 to TRBJ2-7; a possible D gene is TRBD2 (5 bases). Deletions cut 0 bases from V and 2 bases from J, with 14 bases between. Germline V gene data show CDR1 as MGHRA and CDR2 as YSYEKL. The CDR3 sequence is 16 residues long. The CDR3 DNA reads TGCGCCAGCAGCCAAGACCCCGGGATTGGGACCTACGAGCAGTACTTC. Its protein product is CASSQDPGIGTYEQYF.

The V call is TRBV5-1, the J call TRBJ2-1; 7 bases map to TRBD1. Trimming at V came to 0 bases and at J to 4 bases, leaving 1 base not matched to a gene. The CDR3 is 14 amino acids. The germline gives CDR1 SGHRS, CDR2 YFSETQ. The CDR3 DNA sequence: TGCGCCAGCAGCTTGGGGGACAGTTACAATGAGCAGTTCTTC. Translated: CASSLGDSYNEQFF.

The CDR3 reads CASSQMGSGSRDEQYF. The CDR3 nucleotides read TGTGCCAGCAGCCAGATGGGTAGCGGGAGCAGGGACGAGCAGTACTTC. This chain links TRBV14 with TRBJ2-7, with 9 positions matching TRBD2. In germline, CDR1 is SGHDN, CDR2 FVKESK. CDR3 size: 16 residues. With 3 bases clipped from V and 5 bases from J, the junction kept 11 bases outside the gene matches.

The CDR3 loop reads CASSSTGTGGYTF. CDR3 coding DNA: TGTGCCAGCAGTTCGACAGGGACCGGGGGCTACACCTTC. V gene TRBV2 combines with J gene TRBJ1-2, with 7 bases aligning to TRBD1. Germline CDR1 is SNHLY and CDR2 is FYNNEI. The CDR3 runs to 13 residues. The V and J ends lost 5 bases and 8 bases, in that order; junction bases with no gene match: 8.

The chain is built from TRBV7-2 and TRBJ2-1; TRBD2 aligns across 10 bases. The CDR3 is made up of 17 amino acids. The V segment lost 1 base and the J segment 6 bases; nucleotides outside the gene matches: 9. Germline CDR1 SGHTA, CDR2 FQGNSA. In DNA, the CDR3 is TGTGCCAGCAGCTTAGTCGGCACTAGCGGGACCTTCAATGAGCAGTTCTTC. Its protein is CASSLVGTSGTFNEQFF.

The chain uses TRBV4-3 and TRBJ2-7; TRBD2 matches 7 bases. Germline values: CDR1 LGHNA, CDR2 YSLEER. The CDR3 is 15 amino acids. The trim removed 2 bases at V and 3 bases at J, leaving 7 bases unmatched. The CDR3 sequence: CASSQSRERDYEQYF. The CDR3 DNA reads TGCGCCAGCAGCCAATCGCGGGAGAGGGACTACGAGCAGTACTTC.

The chain has TRBV30 and TRBJ2-1; TRBD1 might be the D (5 bases). The CDR3 has 15 amino acids. V shed 3 bases and J shed 4 bases, with 16 bases lying between them. The germline gives CDR1 GTSNPN, CDR2 SVGIG (reference sequence). CDR3 in DNA: TGTGCCTGGAGGGCCAAGGGGATTGAGTACAATGAGCAGTTCTTC. Translating gives CAWRAKGIEYNEQFF.

The chain has TRBV7-8 and TRBJ2-2, with 10 nucleotides matching TRBD1. The CDR3 totals 15 residues. V was pared by 4 bases and J by 4 bases, with 3 bases of the junction left unmatched. In germline, CDR1 is SGHVS, CDR2 FQNEAQ. The DNA of the CDR3 is TGTGCCAGCAGCTCTGGACAGGGGGGCACCGGGGAGCTGTTTTTT. This codes for CASSSGQGGTGELFF.

V and J are TRBV5-1 and TRBJ2-4; D might be TRBD2 (5 bases). The germline CDR1 and CDR2 sequences are SGHRS and YFSETQ. V dropped 0 bases and J dropped 2 bases, with 12 bases sitting between them. The CDR3 has 16 amino acids. The CDR3 region has the DNA TGCGCCAGCAGCTTGGGAGGGCTTCTAACCAAAAACATTCAGTACTTC. Its translation is CASSLGGLLTKNIQYF.

This chain links TRBV27 with TRBJ1-1, with 8 positions matching TRBD1. Germline lookup yields CDR1 MNHEY and CDR2 SMNVEV (reference sequence). This CDR3 contains 15 residues. Germline trimming cut 5 bases from V and 1 base from J; bases unmatched to any gene: 6. DNA for the CDR3: TGTGCCAGCAGTCCAGGGACAGGATCGAACACTGAAGCTTTCTTT. Encoded protein: CASSPGTGSNTEAFF.

The V call is TRBV7-6, the J call TRBJ2-3; TRBD2 matches at 13 bases. V shed 1 base and J 5 bases; nucleotides not matched to a gene: 12. The germline gives CDR1 SGHVS, CDR2 FNYEAQ. There are 19 residues in the CDR3. The CDR3 region is CASSLEILGTSGKGDTQYF. In nucleotides, the CDR3 is TGTGCCAGCAGCTTAGAAATCCTCGGGACTAGCGGGAAGGGAGATACGCAGTATTTT.

The chain links TRBV7-2 to TRBJ1-6; 7 positions match TRBD1. From germline, CDR1 is SGHTA and CDR2 FQGNSA. With 5 bases clipped from V and 7 bases from J, the junction kept 11 bases outside the gene matches. The CDR3 has 16 amino acids. The CDR3 DNA reads TGTGCCAGCAGCCCAGCCGACAGGGTGGGGAATTCACCCCTCCACTTT. Its protein product is CASSPADRVGNSPLHF.

The chain carries TRBV7-3 and TRBJ2-1; tentatively, D is TRBD2 (6 bases). Trimming left V 5 bases short and J 3 bases short, with 11 bases between. From germline, CDR1 is SGHTA and CDR2 FQGTGA. The CDR3 spans 14 residues. The CDR3 nucleotides read TGTGCCAGCAGCCCAGGGACTGGCTACAATGAGCAGTTCTTC. Protein sequence: CASSPGTGYNEQFF. Combining the CDR3 with reference TRBV7-3 and TRBJ2-1 gives the whole variable domain GAGVSQTPSNKVTEKGKYVELRCDPISGHTALYWYRQSLGQGPEFLIYFQGTGAADDSGLPNDRFFAVRPEGSVSTLKIQRTERGDSAVYLCASSPGTGYNEQFFGPGTRLTVL.

The gene calls are TRBV29-1 and TRBJ1-1; D unresolved. Per germline, CDR1 SQVTM and CDR2 ANQGSEA. The germline V and J ends were trimmed by 6 bases and 0 bases, with 14 bases remaining between them. This CDR3 is built from 14 residues. The CDR3 coding sequence is TGCAGCGTGCGCCGCGGAACCATGAACACTGAAGCTTTCTTT. Amino acids: CSVRRGTMNTEAFF.

In the case of this clone: An end of the junction does not agree with germline; a read error may underlie this. The V and J genes are TRBV6-5 and TRBJ1-1; no reliable D call. The CDR3 is 11 residues long. CDR1 is MNHEY and CDR2 is SVGAGI in the germline V gene. DNA for the CDR3: TGTGCCAGAAGTTACCGCCTAGAAGCTTTCTTT. Translation: CARSYRLEAFF.

This sequence joins TRBV5-1 and TRBJ2-7; D perhaps matches TRBD2 (6 bases). V was trimmed by 4 bases and J by 5 bases, leaving 16 bases between them. Germline assignment: CDR1 SGHRS and CDR2 YFSETQ. The CDR3 extends over 14 amino acids. The CDR3 protein is CASSLLGGVDEQYF. The CDR3 DNA reads as TGCGCCAGCAGCCTGCTGGGGGGAGTAGACGAGCAGTACTTC.